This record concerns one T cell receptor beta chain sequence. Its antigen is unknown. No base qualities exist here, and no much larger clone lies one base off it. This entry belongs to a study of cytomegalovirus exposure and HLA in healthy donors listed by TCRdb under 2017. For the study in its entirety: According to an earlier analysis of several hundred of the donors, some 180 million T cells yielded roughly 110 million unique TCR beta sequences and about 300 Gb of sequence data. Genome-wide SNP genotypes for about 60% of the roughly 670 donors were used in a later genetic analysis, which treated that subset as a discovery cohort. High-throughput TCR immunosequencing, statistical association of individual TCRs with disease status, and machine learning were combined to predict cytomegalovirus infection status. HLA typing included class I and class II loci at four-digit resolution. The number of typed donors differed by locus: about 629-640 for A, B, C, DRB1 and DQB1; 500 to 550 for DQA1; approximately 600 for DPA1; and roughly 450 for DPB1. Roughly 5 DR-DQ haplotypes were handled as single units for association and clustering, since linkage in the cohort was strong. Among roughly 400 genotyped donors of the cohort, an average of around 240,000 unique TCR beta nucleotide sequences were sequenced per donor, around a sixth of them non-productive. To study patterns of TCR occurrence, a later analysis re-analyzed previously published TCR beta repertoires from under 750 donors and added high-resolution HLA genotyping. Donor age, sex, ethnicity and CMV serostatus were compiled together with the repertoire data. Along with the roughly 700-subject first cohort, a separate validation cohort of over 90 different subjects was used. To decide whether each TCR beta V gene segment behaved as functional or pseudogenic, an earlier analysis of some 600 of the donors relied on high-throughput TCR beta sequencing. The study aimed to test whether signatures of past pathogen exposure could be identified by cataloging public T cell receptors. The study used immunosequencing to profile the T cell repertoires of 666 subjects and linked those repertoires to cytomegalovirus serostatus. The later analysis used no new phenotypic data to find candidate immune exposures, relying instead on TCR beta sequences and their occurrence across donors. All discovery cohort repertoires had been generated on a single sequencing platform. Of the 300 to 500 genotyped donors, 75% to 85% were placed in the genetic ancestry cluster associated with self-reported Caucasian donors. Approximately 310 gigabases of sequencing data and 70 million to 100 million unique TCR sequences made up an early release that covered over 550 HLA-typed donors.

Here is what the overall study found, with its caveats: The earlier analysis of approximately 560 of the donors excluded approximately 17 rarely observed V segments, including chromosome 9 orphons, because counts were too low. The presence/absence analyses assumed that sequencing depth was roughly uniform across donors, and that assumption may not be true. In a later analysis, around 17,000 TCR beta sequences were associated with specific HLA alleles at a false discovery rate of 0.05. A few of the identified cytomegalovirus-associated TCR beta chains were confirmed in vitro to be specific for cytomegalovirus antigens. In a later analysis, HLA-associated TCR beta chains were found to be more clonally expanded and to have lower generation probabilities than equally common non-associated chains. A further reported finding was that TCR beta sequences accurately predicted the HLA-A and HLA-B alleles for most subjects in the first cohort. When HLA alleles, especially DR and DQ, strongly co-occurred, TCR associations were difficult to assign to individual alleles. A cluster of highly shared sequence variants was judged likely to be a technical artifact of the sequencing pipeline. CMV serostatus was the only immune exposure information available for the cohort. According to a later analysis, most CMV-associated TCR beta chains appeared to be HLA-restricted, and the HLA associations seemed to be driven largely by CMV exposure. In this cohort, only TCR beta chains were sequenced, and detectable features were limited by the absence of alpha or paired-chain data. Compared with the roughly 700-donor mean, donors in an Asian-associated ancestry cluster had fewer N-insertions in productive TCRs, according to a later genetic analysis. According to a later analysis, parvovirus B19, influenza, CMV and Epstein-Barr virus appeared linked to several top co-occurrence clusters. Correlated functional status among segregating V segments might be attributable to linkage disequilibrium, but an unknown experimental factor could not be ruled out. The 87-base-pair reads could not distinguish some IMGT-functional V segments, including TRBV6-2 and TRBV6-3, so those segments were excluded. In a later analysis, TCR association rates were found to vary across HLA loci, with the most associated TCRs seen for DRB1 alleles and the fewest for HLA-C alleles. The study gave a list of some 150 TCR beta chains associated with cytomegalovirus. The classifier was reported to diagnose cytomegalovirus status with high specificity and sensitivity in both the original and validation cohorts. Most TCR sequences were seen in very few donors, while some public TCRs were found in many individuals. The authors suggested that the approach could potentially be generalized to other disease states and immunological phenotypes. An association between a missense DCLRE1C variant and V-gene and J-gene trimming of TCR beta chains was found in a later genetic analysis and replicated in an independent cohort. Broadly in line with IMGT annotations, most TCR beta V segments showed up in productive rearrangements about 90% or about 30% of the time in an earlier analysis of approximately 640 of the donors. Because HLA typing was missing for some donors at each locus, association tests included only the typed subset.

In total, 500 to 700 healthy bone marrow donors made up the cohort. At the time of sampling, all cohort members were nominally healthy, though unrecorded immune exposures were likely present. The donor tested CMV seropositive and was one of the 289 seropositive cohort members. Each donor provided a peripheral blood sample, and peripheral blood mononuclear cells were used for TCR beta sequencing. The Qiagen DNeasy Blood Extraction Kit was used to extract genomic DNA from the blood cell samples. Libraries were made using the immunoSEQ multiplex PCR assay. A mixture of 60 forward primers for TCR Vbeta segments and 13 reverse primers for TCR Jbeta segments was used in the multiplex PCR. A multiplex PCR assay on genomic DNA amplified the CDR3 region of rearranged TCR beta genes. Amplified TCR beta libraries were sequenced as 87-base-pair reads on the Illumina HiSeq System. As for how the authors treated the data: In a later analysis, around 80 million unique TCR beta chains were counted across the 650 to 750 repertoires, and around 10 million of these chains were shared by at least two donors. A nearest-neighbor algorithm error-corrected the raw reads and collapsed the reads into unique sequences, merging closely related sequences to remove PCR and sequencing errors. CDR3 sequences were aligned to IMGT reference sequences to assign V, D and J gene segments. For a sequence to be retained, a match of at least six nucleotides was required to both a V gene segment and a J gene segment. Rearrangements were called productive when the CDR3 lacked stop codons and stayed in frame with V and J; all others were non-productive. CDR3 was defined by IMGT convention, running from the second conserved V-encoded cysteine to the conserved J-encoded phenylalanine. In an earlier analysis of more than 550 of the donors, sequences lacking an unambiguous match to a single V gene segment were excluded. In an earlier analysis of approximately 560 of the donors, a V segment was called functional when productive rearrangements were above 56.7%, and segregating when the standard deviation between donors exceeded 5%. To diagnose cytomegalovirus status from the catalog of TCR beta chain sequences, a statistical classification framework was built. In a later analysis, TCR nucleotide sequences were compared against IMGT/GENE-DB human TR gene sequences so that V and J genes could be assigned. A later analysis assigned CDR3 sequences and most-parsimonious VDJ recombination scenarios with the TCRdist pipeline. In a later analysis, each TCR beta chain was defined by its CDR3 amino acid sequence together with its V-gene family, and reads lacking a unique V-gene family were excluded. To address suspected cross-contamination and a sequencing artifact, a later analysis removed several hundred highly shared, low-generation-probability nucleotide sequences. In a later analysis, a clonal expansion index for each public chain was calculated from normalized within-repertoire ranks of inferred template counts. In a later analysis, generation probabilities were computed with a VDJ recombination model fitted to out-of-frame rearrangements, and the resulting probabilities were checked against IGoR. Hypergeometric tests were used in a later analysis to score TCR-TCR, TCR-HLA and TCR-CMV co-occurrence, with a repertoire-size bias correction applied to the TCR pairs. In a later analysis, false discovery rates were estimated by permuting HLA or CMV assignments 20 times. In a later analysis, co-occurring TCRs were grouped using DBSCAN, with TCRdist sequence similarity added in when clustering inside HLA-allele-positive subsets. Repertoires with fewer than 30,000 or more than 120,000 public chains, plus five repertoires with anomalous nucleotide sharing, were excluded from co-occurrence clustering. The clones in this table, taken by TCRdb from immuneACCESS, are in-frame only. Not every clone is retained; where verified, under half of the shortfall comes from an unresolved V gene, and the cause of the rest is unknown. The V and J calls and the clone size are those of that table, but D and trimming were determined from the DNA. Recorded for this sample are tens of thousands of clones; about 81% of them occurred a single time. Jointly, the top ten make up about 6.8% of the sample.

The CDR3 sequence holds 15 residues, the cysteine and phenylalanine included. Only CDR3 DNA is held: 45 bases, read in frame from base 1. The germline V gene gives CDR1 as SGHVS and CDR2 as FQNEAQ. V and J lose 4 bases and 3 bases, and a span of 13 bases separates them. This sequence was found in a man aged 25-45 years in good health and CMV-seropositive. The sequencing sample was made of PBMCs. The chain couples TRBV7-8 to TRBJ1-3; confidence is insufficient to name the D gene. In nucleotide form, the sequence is TGTGCCAGCAGCTCCACGCTCGGGGATGGAAACACCATATATTTT. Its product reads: CASSSTLGDGNTIYF.